The T cell receptor (beta chain) under discussion was sequenced for a study of shared clonotypes between healthy human individuals. Assay used: immunoSEQ multiplex PCR; TCRdb lists only in-frame clones, some missing. Here the sample spans approximately 110,000 clones, less than 75% being singletons. Trimming shortened V by 3 bases and J by 6 bases, and 7 bases separated the two germline ends. This CDR3 has 12 residues. Germline V gene lookup returns CDR1 WNHNN and CDR2 SYGVQD (reference sequence). Study findings and constraints: Only blood was sampled, and tissue TCR repertoires likely differ from blood ones.

On this clone itself: What it binds is unknown.

This receptor was taken from a woman aged 25 to 45 in good health. This sequence joins TRBV10-1 and TRBJ2-3; maybe TRBD1 (5 bases). Sequenced: memory CD8+ T cells sorted from blood. Subset denoted: CD45RO+ cells pooled with CCR7-negative TemRA cells. The chain's CDR3 is CASSDRQDTQYF. For the CDR3, the DNA is TGCGCCAGCAGTGACCGACAGGATACGCAGTATTTT.